The 27 T cell receptor beta chains below were found in one sample sequenced in a study of blood T cell repertoires in COVID-19 (dated by TCRdb to 2018 to 2020). Libraries were built with the immunoSEQ multiplex PCR assay. TCRdb mirrors the immuneACCESS table, restricted to in-frame sequences. Some clones are absent from its copies; in checked studies, under half trace to an unresolved V gene, and the reason for the others is unknown. This sample gives 85,000 to 95,000 clones in total; approximately 88% of them show up just once. Roughly 0.51% of the sample is taken by the ten largest. The sequencing input was peripheral blood. The receptors were gathered from a man aged 55 to 70 with acute or convalescent COVID-19.

The V and J genes are TRBV5-1 and TRBJ1-2, with 8 positions matching TRBD1. The J segment lost 0 bases and the V segment lost 4 bases, leaving 5 bases of the junction unmatched. The germline V gene encodes CDR1 SGHRS and CDR2 YFSETQ. The CDR3 contains 15 residues. The CDR3 spells CASSVTGAANYGYTF. The CDR3, as DNA: TGCGCCAGCAGCGTGACAGGGGCGGCTAACTATGGCTACACCTTC.

This chain links TRBV20-1 with TRBJ2-5; D is possibly TRBD2 (5 bases). With 2 bases removed from V and 5 bases from J, the gap between germline ends came to 6 bases. There are 11 residues in the CDR3. CDR1 is DFQATT and CDR2 is SNEGSKA in the germline V gene (reference sequence). Written as DNA, the CDR3 is TGCAGTGCTAGACTAGCCGAGACCCAGTACTTC. Protein sequence: CSARLAETQYF.

The chain has TRBV10-3 and TRBJ2-1; tentatively, D is TRBD1 (5 bases). Germline V gives CDR1 ENHRY, CDR2 SYGVKD. Trimming took 3 bases from V and 15 from J, leaving 12 bases between them. There are 11 residues in the CDR3. Written as DNA, the CDR3 is TGTGCCATCAGTGAAGGGGAAAGGGGGTTCTTC. Its protein product is CAISEGERGFF.

The genes are TRBV5-1 and TRBJ2-2; TRBD2 aligns across 9 bases. The germline CDR1 and CDR2 sequences are SGHRS and YFSETQ. This CDR3 region has 16 residues. Trimming cost V 4 bases and J 0 bases; bases outside gene matches: 4. The CDR3 sequence: CASSTRLAANTGELFF. The CDR3 coding sequence is TGCGCCAGCAGCACTCGACTAGCGGCGAACACCGGGGAGCTGTTTTTT.

Here the CDR3 DNA reads TGTGCCACCAGTGTCCTGACTAGCGGGGCACAAGAGACCCAGTACTTC. Translating it yields CATSVLTSGAQETQYF. V is TRBV24-1 and J is TRBJ2-5, with TRBD2 matching over 11 bases. CDR3 length equals 16 residues. J was trimmed by 2 bases and V by 5 bases; bases with no gene match: 6. Germline V gives CDR1 KGHDR, CDR2 SFDVKD.

This clone was seen many times. The chain recombines TRBV30 with TRBJ1-6, with 9 bases matching TRBD1. The J segment lost 5 bases and the V segment lost 5 bases, leaving 1 base of the junction unmatched. CDR1 GTSNPN and CDR2 SVGIG come from the germline V gene (reference sequence). This CDR3 comprises 13 residues. DNA of the CDR3: TGTGCCTGGGGGACAGGGAATAATTCACCCCTCCACTTT. As protein: CAWGTGNNSPLHF.

The chain has TRBV5-4 and TRBJ1-2; 10 positions match TRBD1. Germline CDR1 is SGHNT and CDR2 is YYREEE (reference sequence). Germline trimming cut 0 bases from V and 5 bases from J; bases unmatched to any gene: 7. This CDR3 has 16 amino acids. The CDR3 loop is CASSLVGTGAIYGYTF. For the CDR3, the DNA is TGTGCCAGCAGCTTGGTTGGGACAGGGGCGATTTATGGCTACACCTTC.

The genes are TRBV12-3 or TRBV12-4 and TRBJ1-5, with TRBD1 identical over 8 bases. Trimming removed 6 bases from V and 6 bases from J; junction bases left unmatched: 4. The CDR3 consists of 13 residues. CDR3 DNA sequence: TGTGCCAGCAGCGCAGGGGGCGGTCAGCCCCAGCATTTT. This sequence encodes CASSAGGGQPQHF.

The chain carries TRBV6-1 and TRBJ1-5, with D uncertain. V lost 2 bases to trimming and J lost 7 bases, with 9 bases between them. CDR1 MNHNS and CDR2 SASEGT come from the germline V gene. The CDR3 has 13 amino acids. CDR3 sequence: CASSESWQQPQHF. CDR3 DNA: TGTGCCAGCAGTGAATCTTGGCAGCAGCCCCAGCATTTT.

The CDR3, as DNA: TGTGCCAGTGCTGGACAGGGCCCCCATCAGCCCCAGCATTTT. Translated: CASAGQGPHQPQHF. The V gene is TRBV19, the J gene TRBJ1-5, with 8 nucleotides matching TRBD1. After removal of 8 bases from V and 5 bases from J, the junction contained 8 bases not matched to a gene. Germline V lookup: CDR1 LNHDA, CDR2 SQIVND (reference sequence). This CDR3 contains 14 residues.

V usage is TRBV7-9 and J usage is TRBJ2-7; 9 nucleotides match TRBD2. CDR1 is SEHNR and CDR2 is FQNEAQ in the germline V gene (reference sequence). The ends lost 0 bases at V and 4 bases at J; junction bases unmatched: 7. This CDR3 is 16 amino acids long. The CDR3 DNA sequence: TGTGCCAGCAGCTTAGCGTTTTCTAGCGGGGCTTACGAGCAGTACTTC. As protein: CASSLAFSSGAYEQYF.

The chain combines TRBV4-1 with TRBJ1-2, with a weak D call TRBD1 (5 bases). Germline V gene lookup returns CDR1 MGHRA and CDR2 YSYEKL. The CDR3 loop spans 20 amino acids. Trimming took off 0 bases at V and 1 base at J, with 24 bases between the two ends. The CDR3 reads CASSQDSRRVRTADNYGYTF. CDR3 DNA: TGCGCCAGCAGCCAAGATTCTCGCAGGGTAAGGACGGCTGATAACTATGGCTACACCTTC.

The V and J genes are TRBV18 and TRBJ1-2, with D unresolved. The V end lost 2 bases, the J end lost 2 bases, and 9 bases lay between the germline ends. Germline-derived CDR1 and CDR2 are KGHSH and LQKENI. The CDR3 extends over 14 amino acids. The CDR3, as DNA: TGTGCCAGCTCACCAGGAAGCAGGAACTATGGCTACACCTTC. Protein: CASSPGSRNYGYTF.

V gene TRBV5-1 combines with J gene TRBJ2-2; D gene uncertain. There are 15 residues in the CDR3. Germline assignment: CDR1 SGHRS and CDR2 YFSETQ. Trimming cost V 2 bases and J 5 bases, with 13 bases left between them. The CDR3 bases are TGCGCCAGCAGCTTACTAAGAAGATCTACCGGGGAGCTGTTTTTT. It encodes CASSLLRRSTGELFF.

The chain carries TRBV21-1 and TRBJ1-1; no check of the table's D call, TRBD1, against the DNA was made. TRBV21-1 constitutes a pseudogene. The CDR3 runs 15 residues. The CDR3 region is CASSIPTGGYTEAFF. The DNA of the CDR3 is TGTGCCAGCAGCATACCAACAGGGGGCTACACTGAAGCTTTCTTT.

This clone showed up just a few times. The genes are TRBV3-1 (or the pseudogene TRBV3-2) and TRBJ1-2; TRBD1 matches 8 bases. CDR1 and CDR2 (germline): LGHDT, YNNKEL (reference sequence). Trimming at V came to 2 bases and at J to 5 bases, leaving 7 bases not matched to a gene. The CDR3 runs 15 residues. CDR3 DNA: TGTGCCAGCAGCCAAATGGACAGGGAAGGATATGGCTACACCTTC. Amino acid sequence: CASSQMDREGYGYTF.

V is TRBV9 and J is TRBJ2-5, with 15 positions matching TRBD2. CDR1 and CDR2 from the germline V gene are SGDLS and YYNGEE. V lost 3 bases and J lost 5; bases outside the gene matches: 8. This CDR3 has 17 residues. The CDR3 is CASSEGGLAGGGETQYF. DNA of the CDR3: TGTGCCAGCAGCGAGGGGGGACTAGCGGGAGGAGGGGAGACCCAGTACTTC.

The chain joins TRBV25-1 to TRBJ2-3; TRBD2 aligns across 7 bases. The ends lost 4 bases at V and 4 bases at J; junction bases unmatched: 2. The CDR3 covers 13 residues. Germline values: CDR1 MGHDK, CDR2 SYGVNS. CDR3: CASSVRGADTQYF. In nucleotides, the CDR3 is TGTGCCAGCAGTGTACGGGGGGCAGATACGCAGTATTTT.

The chain is built from TRBV9 and TRBJ1-2; possible D gene TRBD1, 5 bases. The CDR3 spans 11 residues. The germline V gene encodes CDR1 SGDLS and CDR2 YYNGEE. Deletions cut 4 bases from V and 12 bases from J, with 13 bases between. The CDR3 DNA follows: TGTGCCAGCAGCTCAAGGGAGGGACACACCTTC. Translated: CASSSREGHTF.

A single count supports this clone. The CDR3 spells CASSLVSGRFNEQFF. The CDR3 coding sequence is TGCGCCAGCAGCTTGGTCAGCGGGAGATTCAATGAGCAGTTCTTC. The rearrangement uses TRBV5-1 and TRBJ2-1; 8 bases match TRBD2. The germline V gene encodes CDR1 SGHRS and CDR2 YFSETQ. This CDR3 spans 15 amino acids. The V gene end was trimmed by 0 bases and the J gene end by 6 bases; junction bases not matched to a gene: 5. The full variable domain, with the rest looked up from reference TRBV5-1 and TRBJ2-1, is KAGVTQTPRYLIKTRGQQVTLSCSPISGHRSVSWYQQTPGQGLQFLFEYFSETQRNKGNFPGRFSGRQFSNSRSEMNVSTLELGDSALYLCASSLVSGRFNEQFFGPGTRLTVL.

V usage is TRBV5-1 and J usage is TRBJ2-3; D may be TRBD2 (6 bases). V gave up 0 bases and J gave up 4 bases, with 15 bases separating them. The CDR3 is made up of 16 amino acids. CDR1 and CDR2 from the germline V gene are SGHRS and YFSETQ. CDR3 region: CASSLGIAAFPDTQYF. The DNA for the CDR3 is TGCGCCAGCAGCTTGGGGATAGCGGCGTTTCCAGATACGCAGTATTTT.

The chain links TRBV18 to TRBJ2-7; 7 bases are shared with TRBD1. CDR1 is KGHSH, CDR2 LQKENI, per germline. V shed 2 bases, J shed 4 bases, and the junction held 5 bases outside the gene matches. The CDR3 covers 14 residues. CDR3 protein: CASSPATGVYEQYF. CDR3 coding DNA: TGTGCCAGCTCACCAGCAACAGGGGTGTACGAGCAGTACTTC.

This chain uses TRBV7-6 with TRBJ2-5; 8 bases align to TRBD2. V dropped 0 bases and J dropped 1; count of bases not matched to a gene: 4. The CDR3 is 16 residues long. Germline lookup yields CDR1 SGHVS and CDR2 FNYEAQ. The CDR3 nucleotides read TGTGCCAGCAGCTTAGCGGTTAGCGGGGCCCAAGAGACCCAGTACTTC. The encoded protein is CASSLAVSGAQETQYF.

The chain combines TRBV19 with TRBJ2-7; tentatively, D is TRBD1 (6 bases). Trimming cost V 5 bases and J 3 bases, with 17 bases left between them. CDR1 is LNHDA, CDR2 SQIVND, per germline (reference sequence). This CDR3 spans 15 amino acids. The DNA of the CDR3 is TGTGCCAGTAGTGTCTCAGGGGACCACTTCTACGAGCAGTACTTC. Encoded protein: CASSVSGDHFYEQYF.

CDR3 sequence reads: CASSMGARGNTIYF. Written as DNA, the CDR3 is TGTGCCAGTAGTATGGGGGCGCGAGGAAACACCATATATTTT. The chain employs TRBV19 and TRBJ1-3, with a possible D match to TRBD1 (6 bases). The CDR3 totals 14 residues. Trimming left V 3 bases short and J 4 bases short, with 10 bases between. In germline, CDR1 is LNHDA, CDR2 SQIVND (reference sequence).

The gene calls are TRBV11-2 and TRBJ2-3; the D is unclear. With 3 bases removed from V and 4 bases from J, the gap between germline ends came to 2 bases. Germline lookup yields CDR1 SGHAT and CDR2 FQNNGV. CDR3 length equals 11 residues. The DNA for the CDR3 is TGTGCCAGCAGCTTCGCAGATACGCAGTATTTT. Its translation is CASSFADTQYF. Full variable domain (remainder filled in from reference TRBV11-2 and TRBJ2-3): EAGVAQSPRYKIIEKRQSVAFWCNPISGHATLYWYQQILGQGPKLLIQFQNNGVVDDSQLPKDRFSAERLKGVDSTLKIQPAKLEDSAVYLCASSFADTQYFGPGTRLTVL.

This clone was observed a handful of times. The V and J genes are TRBV5-1 and TRBJ1-4, with unresolved D. Trimming left V 0 bases short and J 5 bases short, with 8 bases between. Germline values: CDR1 SGHRS, CDR2 YFSETQ. CDR3 length: 14 residues. CDR3 DNA sequence: TGCGCCAGCAGCTTGGTGTCAGGAAATGAAAAACTGTTTTTT. Encoded protein: CASSLVSGNEKLFF.